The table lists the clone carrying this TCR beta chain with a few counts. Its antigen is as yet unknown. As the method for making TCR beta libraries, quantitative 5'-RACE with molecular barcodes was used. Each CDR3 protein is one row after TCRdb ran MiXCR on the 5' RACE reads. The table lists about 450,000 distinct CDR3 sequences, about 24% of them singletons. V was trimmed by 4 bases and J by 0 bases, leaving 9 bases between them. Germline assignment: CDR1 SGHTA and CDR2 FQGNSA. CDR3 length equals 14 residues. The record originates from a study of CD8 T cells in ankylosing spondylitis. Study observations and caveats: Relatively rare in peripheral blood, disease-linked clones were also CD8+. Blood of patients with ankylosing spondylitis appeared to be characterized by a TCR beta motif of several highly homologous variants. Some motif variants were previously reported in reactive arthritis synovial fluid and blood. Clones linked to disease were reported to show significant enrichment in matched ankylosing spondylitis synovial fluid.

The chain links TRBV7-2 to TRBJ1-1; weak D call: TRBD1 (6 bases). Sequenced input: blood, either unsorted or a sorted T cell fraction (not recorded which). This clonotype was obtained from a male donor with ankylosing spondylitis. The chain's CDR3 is CASSSDSLNTEAFF. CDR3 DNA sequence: TGTGCCAGCAGCTCGGACAGCCTGAACACTGAAGCTTTCTTT.